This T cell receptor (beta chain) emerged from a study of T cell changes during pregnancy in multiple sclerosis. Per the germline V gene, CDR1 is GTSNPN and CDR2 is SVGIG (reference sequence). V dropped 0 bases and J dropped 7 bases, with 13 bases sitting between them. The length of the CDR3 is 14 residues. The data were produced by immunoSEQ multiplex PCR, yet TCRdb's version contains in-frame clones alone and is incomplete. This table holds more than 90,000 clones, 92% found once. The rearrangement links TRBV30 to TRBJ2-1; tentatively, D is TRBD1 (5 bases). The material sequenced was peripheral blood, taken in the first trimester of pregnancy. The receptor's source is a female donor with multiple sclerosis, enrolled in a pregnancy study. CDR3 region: CAWSVQFPGNEQFF. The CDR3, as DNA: TGTGCCTGGAGTGTACAATTCCCAGGGAATGAGCAGTTCTTC.